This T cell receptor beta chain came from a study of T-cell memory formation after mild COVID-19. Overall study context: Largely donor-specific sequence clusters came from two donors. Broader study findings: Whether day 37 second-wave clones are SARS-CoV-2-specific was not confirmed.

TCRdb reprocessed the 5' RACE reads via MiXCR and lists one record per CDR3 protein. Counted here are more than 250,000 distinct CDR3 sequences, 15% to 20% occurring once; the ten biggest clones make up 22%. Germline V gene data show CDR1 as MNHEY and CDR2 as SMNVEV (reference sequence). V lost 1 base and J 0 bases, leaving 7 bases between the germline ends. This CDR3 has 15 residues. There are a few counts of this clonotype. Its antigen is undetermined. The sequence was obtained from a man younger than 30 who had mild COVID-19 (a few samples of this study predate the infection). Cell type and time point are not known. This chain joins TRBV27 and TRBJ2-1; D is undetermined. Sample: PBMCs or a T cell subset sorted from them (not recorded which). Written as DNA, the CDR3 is TGTGCCAGCAGTTTATTGGAAAGCTCCTACAATGAGCAGTTCTTC. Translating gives CASSLLESSYNEQFF.